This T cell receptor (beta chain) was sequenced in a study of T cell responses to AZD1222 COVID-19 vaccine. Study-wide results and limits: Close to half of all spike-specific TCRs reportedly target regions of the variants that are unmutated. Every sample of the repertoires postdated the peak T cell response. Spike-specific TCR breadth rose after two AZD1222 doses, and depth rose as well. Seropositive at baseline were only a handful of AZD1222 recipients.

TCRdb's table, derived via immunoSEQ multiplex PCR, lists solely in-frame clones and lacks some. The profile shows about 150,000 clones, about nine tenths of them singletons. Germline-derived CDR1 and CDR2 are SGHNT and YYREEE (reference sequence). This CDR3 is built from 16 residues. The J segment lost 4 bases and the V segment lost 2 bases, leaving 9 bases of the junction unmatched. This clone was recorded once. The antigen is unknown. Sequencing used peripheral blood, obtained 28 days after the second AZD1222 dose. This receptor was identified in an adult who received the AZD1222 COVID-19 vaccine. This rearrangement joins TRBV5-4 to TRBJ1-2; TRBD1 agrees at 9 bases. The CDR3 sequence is CASSFIRGQGGYGYTF. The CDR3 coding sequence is TGTGCCAGCAGCTTCATACGGGGACAGGGAGGCTATGGCTACACCTTC.